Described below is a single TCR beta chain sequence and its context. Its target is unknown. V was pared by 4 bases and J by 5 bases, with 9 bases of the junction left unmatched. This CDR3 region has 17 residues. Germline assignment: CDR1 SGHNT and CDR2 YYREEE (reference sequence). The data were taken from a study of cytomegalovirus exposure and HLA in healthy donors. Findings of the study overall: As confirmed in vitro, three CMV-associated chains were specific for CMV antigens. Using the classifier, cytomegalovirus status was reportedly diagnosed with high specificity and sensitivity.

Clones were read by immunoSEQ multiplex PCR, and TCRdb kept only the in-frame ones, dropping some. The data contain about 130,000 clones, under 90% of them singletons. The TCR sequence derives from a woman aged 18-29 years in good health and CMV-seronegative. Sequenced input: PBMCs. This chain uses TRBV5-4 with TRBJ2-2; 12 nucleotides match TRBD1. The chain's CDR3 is CASSDKGQGAVTGELFF. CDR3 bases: TGTGCCAGCAGCGATAAGGGACAGGGGGCCGTTACCGGGGAGCTGTTTTTT.